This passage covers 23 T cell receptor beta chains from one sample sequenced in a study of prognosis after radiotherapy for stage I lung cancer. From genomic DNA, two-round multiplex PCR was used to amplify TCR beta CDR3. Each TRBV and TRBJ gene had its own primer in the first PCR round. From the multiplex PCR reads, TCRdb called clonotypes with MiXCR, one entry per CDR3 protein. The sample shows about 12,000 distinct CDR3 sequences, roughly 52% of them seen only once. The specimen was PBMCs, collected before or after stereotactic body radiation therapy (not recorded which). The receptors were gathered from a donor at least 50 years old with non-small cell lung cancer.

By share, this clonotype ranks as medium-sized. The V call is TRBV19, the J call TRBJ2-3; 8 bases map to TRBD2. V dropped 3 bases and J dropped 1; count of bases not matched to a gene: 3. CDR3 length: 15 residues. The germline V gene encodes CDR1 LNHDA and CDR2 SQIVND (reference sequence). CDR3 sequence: CASSISGTGTDTQYF. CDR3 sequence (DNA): TGTGCCAGTAGTATTAGCGGGACGGGCACAGATACGCAGTATTTT.

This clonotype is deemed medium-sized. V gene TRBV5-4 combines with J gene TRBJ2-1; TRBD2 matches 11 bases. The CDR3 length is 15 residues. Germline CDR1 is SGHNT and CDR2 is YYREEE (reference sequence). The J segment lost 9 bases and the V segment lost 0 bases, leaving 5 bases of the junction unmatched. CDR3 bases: TGTGCCAGCAGCTTGGGCCTAGCGGGAGGAGGTGAGCAGTTCTTC. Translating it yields CASSLGLAGGGEQFF. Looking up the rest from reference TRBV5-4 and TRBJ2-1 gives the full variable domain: ETGVTQSPTHLIKTRGQQVTLRCSSQSGHNTVSWYQQALGQGPQFIFQYYREEENGRGNFPPRFSGLQFPNYSSELNVNALELDDSALYLCASSLGLAGGGEQFFGPGTRLTVL.

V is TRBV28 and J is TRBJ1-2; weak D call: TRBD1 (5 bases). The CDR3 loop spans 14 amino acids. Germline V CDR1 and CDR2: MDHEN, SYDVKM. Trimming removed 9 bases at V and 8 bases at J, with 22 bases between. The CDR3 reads CARSRQGGSGGYTF. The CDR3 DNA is TGTGCCAGAAGTAGGCAGGGTGGCTCAGGCGGCTACACCTTC.

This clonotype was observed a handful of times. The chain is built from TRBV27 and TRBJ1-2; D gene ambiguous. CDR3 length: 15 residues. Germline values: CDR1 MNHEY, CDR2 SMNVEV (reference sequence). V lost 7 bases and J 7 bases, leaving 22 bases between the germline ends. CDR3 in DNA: TGTGCCAGCATTCCCGTACGCGCCTTTGCCTCTGGCTACACCTTC. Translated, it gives CASIPVRAFASGYTF.

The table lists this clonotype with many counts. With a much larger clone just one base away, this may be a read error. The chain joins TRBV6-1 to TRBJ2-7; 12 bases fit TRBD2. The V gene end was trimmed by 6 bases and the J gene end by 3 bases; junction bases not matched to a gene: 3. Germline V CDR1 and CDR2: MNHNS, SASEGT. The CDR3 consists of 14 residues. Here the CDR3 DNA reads TGTGCCAGCAGGACTAGCGGGAGCCTCTACGAGCAGTACTTC. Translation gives CASRTSGSLYEQYF.

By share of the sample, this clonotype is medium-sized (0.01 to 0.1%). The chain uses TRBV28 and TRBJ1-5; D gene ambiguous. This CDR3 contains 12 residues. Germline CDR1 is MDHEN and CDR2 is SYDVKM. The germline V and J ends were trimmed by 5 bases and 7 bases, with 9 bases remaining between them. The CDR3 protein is CASSSGEQPQHF. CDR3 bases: TGTGCCAGCAGTAGCGGTGAACAGCCCCAGCATTTT.

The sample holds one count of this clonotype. The chain's CDR3 is CSAGDRINYGYTF. The CDR3 coding sequence is TGCAGTGCCGGGGACAGGATAAACTATGGCTACACCTTC. The chain joins TRBV20-1 to TRBJ1-2, with 8 bases identical to TRBD1. J was trimmed by 2 bases and V by 6 bases; bases with no gene match: 5. CDR1 is DFQATT, CDR2 SNEGSKA, per germline (reference sequence). The CDR3 sequence is 13 residues long.

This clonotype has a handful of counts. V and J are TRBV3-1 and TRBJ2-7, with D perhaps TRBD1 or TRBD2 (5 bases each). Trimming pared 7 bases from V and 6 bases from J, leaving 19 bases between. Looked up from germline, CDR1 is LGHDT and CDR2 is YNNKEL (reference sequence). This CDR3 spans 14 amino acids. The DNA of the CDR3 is TGTGCCAGCACCAAGAGGGGTAGTGGCGGCGAGCAGTACTTC. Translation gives CASTKRGSGGEQYF.

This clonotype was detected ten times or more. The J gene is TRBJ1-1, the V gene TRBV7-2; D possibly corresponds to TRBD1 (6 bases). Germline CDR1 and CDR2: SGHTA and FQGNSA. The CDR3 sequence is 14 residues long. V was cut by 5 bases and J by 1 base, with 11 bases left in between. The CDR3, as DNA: TGTGCCAGCAGCCCTACAGGGACGAACACTGAAGCTTTCTTT. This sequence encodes CASSPTGTNTEAFF.

As DNA, the CDR3 is TGTGCCACCAGCAGAGATATCGGCGGATCGGGGAAGCCCCAGCATTTT. This gives the protein CATSRDIGGSGKPQHF. The V gene is TRBV15, the J gene TRBJ1-5; no definite D call. This CDR3 has 16 residues. Trimming removed 0 bases at V and 8 bases at J, with 17 bases between. Germline lookup yields CDR1 LNHNV and CDR2 YYDKDF (reference sequence).

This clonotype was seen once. The CDR3 DNA sequence: TGTGCCAGCAGACAAACCGGGACATGGTGCTTTGAAGCTTTCTTT. This translates into CASRQTGTWCFEAFF. This rearrangement joins TRBV6-1 to TRBJ1-1; maybe TRBD1 (6 bases). The CDR3 extends over 15 amino acids. The V end lost 6 bases, the J end lost 7 bases, and 21 bases lay between the germline ends. Looked up from germline, CDR1 is MNHNS and CDR2 is SASEGT.

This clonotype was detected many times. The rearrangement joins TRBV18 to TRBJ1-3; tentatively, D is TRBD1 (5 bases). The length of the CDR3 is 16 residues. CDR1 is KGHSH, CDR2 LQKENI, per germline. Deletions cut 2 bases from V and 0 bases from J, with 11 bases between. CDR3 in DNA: TGTGCCAGCTCACCAGGGGGAACGGGCTCTGGAAACACCATATATTTT. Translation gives CASSPGGTGSGNTIYF.

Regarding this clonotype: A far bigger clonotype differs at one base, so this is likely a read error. CDR3 loop: CASSFPGLAGVREHFF. The CDR3 DNA is TGTGCCAGCAGCTTCCCCGGACTAGCGGGAGTGAGGGAGCATTTCTTC. The chain employs TRBV7-9 and TRBJ2-5; 13 nucleotides match TRBD2. The CDR3 totals 16 residues. CDR1 is SEHNR, CDR2 FQNEAQ, per germline (reference sequence).

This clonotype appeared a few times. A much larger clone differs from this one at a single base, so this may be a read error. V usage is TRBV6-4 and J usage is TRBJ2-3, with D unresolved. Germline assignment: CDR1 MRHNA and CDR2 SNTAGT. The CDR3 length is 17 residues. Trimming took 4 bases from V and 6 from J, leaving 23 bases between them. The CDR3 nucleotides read TGTGCCAGCAGTGTTGGGGTGACGGGTGGACCCTCGGATACGCAGTATTTT. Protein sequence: CASSVGVTGGPSDTQYF.

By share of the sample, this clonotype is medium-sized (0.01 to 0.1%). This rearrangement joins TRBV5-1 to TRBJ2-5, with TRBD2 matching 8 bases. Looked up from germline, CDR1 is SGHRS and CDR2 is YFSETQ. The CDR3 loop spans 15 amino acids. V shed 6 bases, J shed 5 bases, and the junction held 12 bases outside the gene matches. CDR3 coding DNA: TGCGCCAGCAAACGAAGGGCGGGAGGACAGGAGACCCAGTACTTC. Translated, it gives CASKRRAGGQETQYF.

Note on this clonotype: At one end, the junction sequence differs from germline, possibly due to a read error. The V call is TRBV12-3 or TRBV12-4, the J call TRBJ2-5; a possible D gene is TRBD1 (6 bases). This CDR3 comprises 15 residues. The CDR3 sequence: CASILGVWGLETQYF. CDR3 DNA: TGTGCCAGCATTTTAGGCGTGTGGGGGCTGGAGACCCAGTACTTC.

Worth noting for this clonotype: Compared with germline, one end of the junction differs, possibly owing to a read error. The CDR3 loop is CARSLGTATYEQYF. Written as DNA, the CDR3 is TGTGCCCGCAGCTTAGGGACAGCCACCTACGAGCAGTACTTC. This chain connects TRBV7-2 to TRBJ2-7; the match to TRBD1 covers 7 bases. The length of the CDR3 is 14 residues. Germline CDR1 SGHTA, CDR2 FQGNSA.

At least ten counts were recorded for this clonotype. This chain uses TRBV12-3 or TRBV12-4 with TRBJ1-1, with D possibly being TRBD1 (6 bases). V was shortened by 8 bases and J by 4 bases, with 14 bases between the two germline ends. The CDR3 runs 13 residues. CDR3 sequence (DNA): TGTGCCAGCTCGACAGGTATCTTCACTGAAGCTTTCTTT. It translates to CASSTGIFTEAFF.

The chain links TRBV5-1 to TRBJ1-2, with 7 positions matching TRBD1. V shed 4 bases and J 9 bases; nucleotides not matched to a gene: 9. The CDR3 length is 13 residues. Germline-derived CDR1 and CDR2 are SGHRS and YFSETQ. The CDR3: CASSPGGSQSYTF. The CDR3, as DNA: TGCGCCAGCAGCCCAGGGGGAAGTCAGAGCTACACCTTC. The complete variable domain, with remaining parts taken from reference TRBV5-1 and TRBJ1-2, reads KAGVTQTPRYLIKTRGQQVTLSCSPISGHRSVSWYQQTPGQGLQFLFEYFSETQRNKGNFPGRFSGRQFSNSRSEMNVSTLELGDSALYLCASSPGGSQSYTFGSGTRLTVV.

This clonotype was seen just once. CDR3 in amino acids: CASSLDSGLPGEQFF. CDR3 nucleotides: TGTGCCAGCAGCTTAGATAGTGGACTACCAGGTGAGCAGTTCTTC. This sequence joins TRBV11-2 and TRBJ2-1; possibly TRBD2 for D (6 bases). V lost 0 bases and J 9 bases, leaving 15 bases between the germline ends. Germline loops: CDR1 SGHAT, CDR2 FQNNGV. The CDR3 spans 15 residues. Full variable domain (rest looked up from reference TRBV11-2 and TRBJ2-1): EAGVAQSPRYKIIEKRQSVAFWCNPISGHATLYWYQQILGQGPKLLIQFQNNGVVDDSQLPKDRFSAERLKGVDSTLKIQPAKLEDSAVYLCASSLDSGLPGEQFFGPGTRLTVL.

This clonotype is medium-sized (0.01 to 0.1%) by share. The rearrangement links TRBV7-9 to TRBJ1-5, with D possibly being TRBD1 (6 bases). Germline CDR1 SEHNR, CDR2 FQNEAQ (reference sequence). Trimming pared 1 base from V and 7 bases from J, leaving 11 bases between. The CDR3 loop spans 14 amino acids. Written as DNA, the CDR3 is TGTGCCAGCAGCTTAGAAGGGGGTGGGCAGCCCCAGCATTTT. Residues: CASSLEGGGQPQHF.

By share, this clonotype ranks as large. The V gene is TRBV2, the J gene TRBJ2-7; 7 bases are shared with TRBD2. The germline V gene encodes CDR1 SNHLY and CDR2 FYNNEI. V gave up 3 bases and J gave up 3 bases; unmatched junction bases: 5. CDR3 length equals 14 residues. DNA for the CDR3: TGTGCCAGCAGTGAGGGAGGGACTAACTACGAGCAGTACTTC. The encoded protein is CASSEGGTNYEQYF.

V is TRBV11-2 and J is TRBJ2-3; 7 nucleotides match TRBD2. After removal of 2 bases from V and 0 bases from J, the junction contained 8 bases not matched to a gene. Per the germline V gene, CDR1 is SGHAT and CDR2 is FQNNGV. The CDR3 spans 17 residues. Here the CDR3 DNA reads TGTGCCAGCAGCTTAAGCCCTCCTAGCGGAAGCACAGATACGCAGTATTTT. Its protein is CASSLSPPSGSTDTQYF. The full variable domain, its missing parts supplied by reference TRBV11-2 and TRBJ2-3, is EAGVAQSPRYKIIEKRQSVAFWCNPISGHATLYWYQQILGQGPKLLIQFQNNGVVDDSQLPKDRFSAERLKGVDSTLKIQPAKLEDSAVYLCASSLSPPSGSTDTQYFGPGTRLTVL.